One and the same sample provided the 29 T cell receptor beta chains below, sequenced in a study of blood T cell repertoires in COVID-19 (TCRdb year 2020). The library was built by means of the immunoSEQ multiplex PCR assay. TCRdb limited this immuneACCESS table to in-frame rearrangements with V and J called. A share of clones is missing; checked studies link under half to unresolved V genes, and the rest is unexplained. This sample lists 80,000 to 100,000 clones; around nine tenths were detected once. The ten largest clones represent over 9% of the sample. Sequencing was performed on peripheral blood. The receptor source for this set is a man aged 50-59 years with acute or convalescent COVID-19.

V gene TRBV6-5 combines with J gene TRBJ1-3, with D hard to call. Deletions cut 2 bases from V and 3 bases from J, with 8 bases between. Germline CDR1 reads MNHEY; CDR2 reads SVGAGI. The CDR3 consists of 14 residues. The CDR3 loop reads CASSYGRSGNTIYF. The CDR3 DNA sequence: TGTGCCAGCAGTTACGGCAGAAGTGGAAACACCATATATTTT.

This chain connects TRBV7-8 to TRBJ1-2, with TRBD1 matching 7 bases. The germline V gene has CDR1 SGHVS and CDR2 FQNEAQ. CDR3 length equals 17 residues. After removal of 3 bases from V and 3 bases from J, the junction contained 13 bases not matched to a gene. CDR3 nucleotide sequence: TGTGCCAGCAGCTTTTACCCCTCCGGGACAGTGGACTATGGCTACACCTTC. Translation gives CASSFYPSGTVDYGYTF.

V and J are TRBV5-4 and TRBJ1-5; 7 bases match TRBD1. CDR3 length: 13 amino acids. Germline CDR1 SGHNT, CDR2 YYREEE (reference sequence). V lost 2 bases to trimming and J lost 8 bases; unmatched junction nucleotides: 4. The CDR3 coding sequence is TGTGCCAGCAGCTTAGACAGGGAGAAGCCCCAGCATTTT. It translates to CASSLDREKPQHF.

The rearrangement uses TRBV6-5 and TRBJ1-1; 8 bases line up with TRBD1. CDR1 and CDR2 from the germline V gene are MNHEY and SVGAGI. V lost 8 bases, J lost 2 bases, and 4 bases stayed unmatched. The CDR3 consists of 13 residues. The CDR3 bases are TGTGCCAGCCGACAGGGGTTAAACACTGAAGCTTTCTTT. Translated: CASRQGLNTEAFF.

The chain joins TRBV19 to TRBJ2-3, with D possibly being TRBD2 (6 bases). This CDR3 region has 13 residues. Looked up from germline, CDR1 is LNHDA and CDR2 is SQIVND (reference sequence). Deletions cut 3 bases from V and 5 bases from J, with 9 bases between. The CDR3 coding sequence is TGTGCCAGTAGTATGGCGGGGAAAGATACGCAGTATTTT. Residues: CASSMAGKDTQYF.

The gene calls are TRBV18 and TRBJ2-1, with a weak D call TRBD2 (6 bases). The CDR3 has 16 residues. Trimming took 7 bases from V and 6 from J, leaving 22 bases between them. CDR1 and CDR2 from the germline V gene are KGHSH and LQKENI. CDR3 protein: CASLTSGTARTNEQFF. The CDR3 nucleotides are TGTGCCAGCTTAACATCCGGGACTGCAAGGACCAATGAGCAGTTCTTC. Full variable domain (outside the CDR3, taken from reference TRBV18 and TRBJ2-1): NAGVMQNPRHLVRRRGQEARLRCSPMKGHSHVYWYRQLPEEGLKFMVYLQKENIIDESGMPKERFSAEFPKEGPSILRIQQVVRGDSAAYFCASLTSGTARTNEQFFGPGTRLTVL.

The gene calls are TRBV28 and TRBJ2-5; maybe TRBD2 (6 bases). Trimming removed 4 bases at V and 2 bases at J, with 20 bases between. The CDR3 runs to 17 residues. The germline CDR1 and CDR2 sequences are MDHEN and SYDVKM. CDR3 nucleotide sequence: TGTGCCAGCAGTTCCCCGACAGACTTGCGGGAACAAGAGACCCAGTACTTC. Amino acid sequence: CASSSPTDLREQETQYF.

The V and J genes are TRBV5-1 and TRBJ1-2; D unclear. Trimming took 0 bases from V and 4 from J, leaving 7 bases between them. CDR1 and CDR2 from the germline V gene are SGHRS and YFSETQ. This CDR3 contains 13 residues. The CDR3 here is CASSLVWSYGYTF. The CDR3 bases are TGCGCCAGCAGCTTGGTCTGGAGCTATGGCTACACCTTC.

This chain connects TRBV5-1 to TRBJ1-1, with 7 bases fitting TRBD1. The CDR3 has 13 residues. From germline, CDR1 is SGHRS and CDR2 YFSETQ. V lost 9 bases and J lost 4; bases outside the gene matches: 9. The CDR3 nucleotides are TGCGCCACTTCGACGACAGGGACCACTGAAGCTTTCTTT. Its protein is CATSTTGTTEAFF.

V and J are TRBV28 and TRBJ1-6; weak D call: TRBD1 (5 bases). V was trimmed by 8 bases and J by 7 bases, leaving 12 bases between them. The CDR3 is made up of 13 amino acids. Germline assignment: CDR1 MDHEN and CDR2 SYDVKM. The CDR3 region is CASGGVLNSPLHF. DNA for the CDR3: TGTGCCAGCGGGGGGGTCTTGAATTCACCCCTCCACTTT.

The J gene is TRBJ1-1, the V gene TRBV12-5; 8 nucleotides match TRBD1. Germline V gene data show CDR1 as LGHNT and CDR2 as FRNRAP. The CDR3 is 16 amino acids. V shed 0 bases and J 1 base; nucleotides not matched to a gene: 4. CDR3 bases: TGTGCTAGTGGTTTGGTACAGGGGACAGGGAACACTGAAGCTTTCTTT. It translates to CASGLVQGTGNTEAFF.

The chain combines TRBV7-3 with TRBJ1-1, with 9 bases lining up with TRBD1. There are 18 residues in the CDR3. The germline V gene has CDR1 SGHTA and CDR2 FQGTGA. V lost 6 bases, J lost 1 base, and 15 bases stayed unmatched. In nucleotides, the CDR3 is TGTGCCAGCAGTTCGGATAACAGGGGGCGAGCGAAGAACACTGAAGCTTTCTTT. Its translation: CASSSDNRGRAKNTEAFF.

V and J are TRBV11-2 and TRBJ2-7, with 7 bases aligning to TRBD1. CDR1 is SGHAT and CDR2 is FQNNGV in the germline V gene. The V and J ends lost 3 bases and 2 bases, in that order; junction bases with no gene match: 13. The CDR3 loop spans 17 amino acids. CDR3 region: CASSLTTQGVIPYEQYF. DNA of the CDR3: TGTGCCAGCAGCTTGACCACTCAGGGGGTAATTCCCTACGAGCAGTACTTC.

This clone appeared a single time. The chain combines TRBV5-4 with TRBJ2-6, with a tentative D call TRBD2 (5 bases). Germline V gene sequence: CDR1 SGHNT, CDR2 YYREEE (reference sequence). With 0 bases removed from V and 2 bases from J, the gap between germline ends came to 6 bases. The CDR3 sequence is 15 residues long. The CDR3 sequence is CASSLAGTGANVLTF. DNA for the CDR3: TGTGCCAGCAGCTTGGCCGGGACTGGGGCCAACGTCCTGACTTTC.

The V call is TRBV6-5, the J call TRBJ2-7, with a weak D call TRBD2 (6 bases). CDR3 length: 13 residues. Germline values: CDR1 MNHEY, CDR2 SVGAGI. The V end was cut by 0 bases, the J end by 5 bases, with 8 bases between. CDR3: CASSYSAGNEQYF. CDR3 DNA sequence: TGTGCCAGCAGTTACTCGGCGGGGAACGAGCAGTACTTC.

The CDR3 sequence: CASSASTVGAANEKLFF. CDR3 DNA sequence: TGTGCCAGCAGCGCCTCTACAGTGGGGGCGGCTAATGAAAAACTGTTTTTT. The rearrangement links TRBV7-8 to TRBJ1-4; a possible D gene is TRBD1 (6 bases). Germline values: CDR1 SGHVS, CDR2 FQNEAQ. The V end lost 5 bases, the J end lost 3 bases, and 19 bases lay between the germline ends. This CDR3 is built from 17 residues.

J is TRBJ1-5 and V is TRBV2; 10 bases are shared with TRBD1. The CDR3 spans 17 residues. Germline-derived CDR1 and CDR2 are SNHLY and FYNNEI. The V segment lost 7 bases and the J segment 0 bases; nucleotides outside the gene matches: 9. The CDR3 DNA reads as TGTGCCAGCACTCCGGGACAGGGGACCCCTAGCAATCAGCCCCAGCATTTT. It specifies CASTPGQGTPSNQPQHF.

The chain couples TRBV7-8 to TRBJ2-3; D possibly corresponds to TRBD2 (6 bases). V lost 6 bases to trimming and J lost 4 bases, with 11 bases between them. The CDR3 contains 13 residues. The germline gives CDR1 SGHVS, CDR2 FQNEAQ. CDR3 nucleotide sequence: TGTGCCAGCAGTTCGACTAGTTCAGATACGCAGTATTTT. This encodes CASSSTSSDTQYF.

The rearrangement joins TRBV6-5 to TRBJ2-7; TRBD1 matches 8 bases. Losses at the gene ends were 6 bases for V and 6 bases for J; bases not matched to a gene: 4. The germline V gene has CDR1 MNHEY and CDR2 SVGAGI. This CDR3 spans 12 amino acids. The CDR3 sequence is CASRGQVREQYF. DNA for the CDR3: TGTGCCAGCAGGGGACAGGTGCGCGAGCAGTACTTC.

The chain uses TRBV5-1 and TRBJ2-3; no clear D. With 4 bases removed from V and 2 bases from J, the gap between germline ends came to 11 bases. In germline, CDR1 is SGHRS, CDR2 YFSETQ. CDR3 length: 14 amino acids. CDR3 in DNA: TGCGCCAGCAGCGAGTCTAGGAACACAGATACGCAGTATTTT. This codes for CASSESRNTDTQYF. The whole variable domain, filled in from reference TRBV5-1 and TRBJ2-3, reads KAGVTQTPRYLIKTRGQQVTLSCSPISGHRSVSWYQQTPGQGLQFLFEYFSETQRNKGNFPGRFSGRQFSNSRSEMNVSTLELGDSALYLCASSESRNTDTQYFGPGTRLTVL.

This clone showed up just once. The chain uses TRBV10-3 and TRBJ2-6, with 8 nucleotides matching TRBD1. V lost 4 bases, J lost 4 bases, and 6 bases stayed unmatched. The germline V gene encodes CDR1 ENHRY and CDR2 SYGVKD. The CDR3 runs to 16 residues. The CDR3 DNA follows: TGTGCCATCAGTGCTCGACAGGGGTCAGGGGCCAACGTCCTGACTTTC. Translation: CAISARQGSGANVLTF.

This chain connects TRBV18 to TRBJ1-2; 12 bases map to TRBD1. The CDR3 runs 16 residues. CDR1 and CDR2 from the germline V gene are KGHSH and LQKENI. The V and J ends lost 3 bases and 5 bases, in that order; junction bases with no gene match: 7. The CDR3 bases are TGTGCCAGCTCACCGGGACAGGGGGCAACACGGTATGGCTACACCTTC. Translation: CASSPGQGATRYGYTF.

This clone was recorded once. The rearrangement uses TRBV18 and TRBJ2-7; D not certain. The V gene's germline CDR1 is KGHSH and CDR2 LQKENI. The CDR3 length is 11 residues. V gave up 3 bases and J gave up 7 bases, with 7 bases separating them. This CDR3 reads CASSPGGEQYF. Written as DNA, the CDR3 is TGTGCCAGCTCACCCGGCGGAGAGCAGTACTTC.

This clone was counted once. V usage is TRBV7-3 and J usage is TRBJ2-1; 12 nucleotides agree with TRBD2. The CDR3 runs 17 residues. J gave up 8 bases and V 2 bases, and 10 bases lay outside the gene matches. Germline CDR1 and CDR2: SGHTA and FQGTGA. CDR3 bases: TGTGCCAGCAGCTTATGGCCTAGCGGGAGGGTACAGGATGAGCAGTTCTTC. The encoded protein is CASSLWPSGRVQDEQFF.

This clone was seen once. The chain couples TRBV2 to TRBJ1-2, with unresolved D. The V and J ends lost 1 base and 1 base respectively, with 4 bases between them. Germline V gives CDR1 SNHLY, CDR2 FYNNEI. The CDR3 has 13 residues. In DNA, the CDR3 is TGTGCCAGCAGTGAAGATATTAACTATGGCTACACCTTC. It translates to CASSEDINYGYTF.

V usage is TRBV6-5 and J usage is TRBJ2-7; the D is unclear. CDR1 is MNHEY and CDR2 is SVGAGI in the germline V gene. Trimming removed 6 bases from V and 0 bases from J, with 15 bases in between. There are 15 residues in the CDR3. The CDR3 nucleotides are TGTGCCAGCAGGCGCCAACCTTCGGGCTCCTACGAGCAGTACTTC. Translating it yields CASRRQPSGSYEQYF.

This clone was recorded once. The V and J genes are TRBV5-5 and TRBJ1-4, with D hard to call. Germline assignment: CDR1 SGHKS and CDR2 YYEKEE (reference sequence). The CDR3 runs to 16 residues. Trimming stripped 0 bases from V and 8 bases from J, with 17 bases between. CDR3 protein: CASSLESPGREEKLFF. The CDR3 coding sequence is TGTGCCAGCAGCTTGGAGTCCCCGGGTCGAGAAGAAAAACTGTTTTTT.

V and J are TRBV2 and TRBJ1-5, with D tentatively TRBD1 (5 bases). Germline values: CDR1 SNHLY, CDR2 FYNNEI. V lost 3 bases and J 4 bases, leaving 13 bases between the germline ends. This CDR3 comprises 15 residues. The CDR3 nucleotides read TGTGCCAGCAGTGATGGGCGCAGGGCTAATCAGCCCCAGCATTTT. This encodes CASSDGRRANQPQHF. The variable domain in full, completed from reference TRBV2 and TRBJ1-5, reads EPEVTQTPSHQVTQMGQEVILRCVPISNHLYFYWYRQILGQKVEFLVSFYNNEISEKSEIFDDQFSVERPDGSNFTLKIRSTKLEDSAMYFCASSDGRRANQPQHFGDGTRLSIL.

V gene TRBV24-1 combines with J gene TRBJ1-1; 7 bases map to TRBD1. The CDR3 is 20 amino acids. V lost 0 bases to trimming and J lost 4 bases; unmatched junction nucleotides: 19. The germline CDR1 and CDR2 sequences are KGHDR and SFDVKD. This CDR3 is CATSDLKREGAGGYGTEAFF. The CDR3 region has the DNA TGTGCCACCAGTGATTTGAAACGGGAGGGGGCAGGGGGATATGGCACTGAAGCTTTCTTT.